The rows below give T cell receptor beta chains drawn from one sample of a study of blood T cells in healthy people across ages. From the 5' RACE reads, TCRdb called clonotypes with MiXCR, one entry per CDR3 protein. This sample carries 710,000 or so distinct CDR3 sequences, roughly 30% of them seen once, and the ten largest clones take about 16%. What was sequenced was blood. The receptors shown here come from a woman older than 75 in good health. The CDR3 runs from the conserved cysteine through the conserved F or W. Each record gives: D gene, clone size, V gene, CDR3 length, CDR3 protein. The D gene is left open where the match is weak. A clone size is listed for some rows: how often the clone was seen (once, few, many), or a class if it is expanded.

D gene: TRBD1; clone size: many; V gene: TRBV19; CDR3 length: 16; CDR3 protein: CASTQPRQGAVNEQFF
D gene: TRBD1; clone size: many; V gene: TRBV7-8; CDR3 length: 18; CDR3 protein: CASSLGTGNPQSLYEQYF
D gene: TRBD1; clone size: .; V gene: TRBV18; CDR3 length: 14; CDR3 protein: CASSPRGQGFEQYF
D gene: TRBD2; clone size: .; V gene: TRBV5-1; CDR3 length: 17; CDR3 protein: CASSLEASGGAEDTQYF
D gene: .; clone size: .; V gene: TRBV6-2/TRBV6-3; CDR3 length: 13; CDR3 protein: CASRNGGGTEAFF
D gene: TRBD1; clone size: many; V gene: TRBV7-2; CDR3 length: 13; CDR3 protein: CAIGAQGNAGYTF
D gene: TRBD1; clone size: many; V gene: TRBV20-1; CDR3 length: 15; CDR3 protein: CSAGPPGQGRETQYF
D gene: TRBD2; clone size: many; V gene: TRBV5-8; CDR3 length: 19; CDR3 protein: CASSSRTSGGAMRAYEQYF
D gene: TRBD2; clone size: .; V gene: TRBV3-1; CDR3 length: 17; CDR3 protein: CASSQDMRGDGTDTQYF
D gene: .; clone size: many; V gene: TRBV27; CDR3 length: 14; CDR3 protein: CASSLSDSSYEQYF
D gene: .; clone size: many; V gene: TRBV9; CDR3 length: 13; CDR3 protein: CASGGAITDTQYF